These 6 T cell receptor beta chains originate from one sample sequenced in a study of cytomegalovirus exposure and HLA in healthy donors. PCR primers comprised 60 Vbeta and 13 Jbeta primers. TCRdb's copy holds only in-frame clones and misses some; the assay was immunoSEQ multiplex PCR. The sample consists of 85,000 to 120,000 clones, just over 70% of them appearing once. Specimen: PBMCs. All receptors come from a boy under 18 in good health and CMV-seronegative.

The J gene is TRBJ2-7, the V gene TRBV7-9, with D possibly being TRBD1 (6 bases). Per the germline V gene, CDR1 is SEHNR and CDR2 is FQNEAQ (reference sequence). V lost 5 bases and J 5 bases, leaving 10 bases between the germline ends. The CDR3 totals 12 residues. The CDR3 loop reads CASSGQGNEQYF. CDR3 in DNA: TGTGCCAGCAGCGGGCAGGGGAACGAGCAGTACTTC.

The chain employs TRBV19 and TRBJ1-5; maybe TRBD1 (5 bases). V dropped 3 bases and J dropped 5 bases, with 20 bases sitting between them. The CDR3 has 17 residues. Germline values: CDR1 LNHDA, CDR2 SQIVND (reference sequence). The DNA of the CDR3 is TGTGCCAGTAGTATGTTATCCGGGCCGGGGGAGGATCAGCCCCAGCATTTT. This codes for CASSMLSGPGEDQPQHF.

This clone was picked up a small number of times. This rearrangement joins TRBV7-2 to TRBJ2-1; no firm D call. CDR1 and CDR2 (germline): SGHTA, FQGNSA. V was clipped by 3 bases and J by 3 bases, with 9 bases between them. The CDR3 has 14 residues. As DNA, the CDR3 is TGTGCCAGCAGCTTGGCCAGTGACTACAATGAGCAGTTCTTC. This sequence encodes CASSLASDYNEQFF.

The V and J genes are TRBV10-2 and TRBJ1-1; D perhaps matches TRBD1 (5 bases). Germline V gene lookup returns CDR1 WSHSY and CDR2 SAAADI. V gave up 3 bases and J gave up 5 bases, with 7 bases separating them. The CDR3 runs to 12 residues. The CDR3 sequence: CASSDQGTEAFF. CDR3 in DNA: TGCGCCAGCAGTGATCAGGGAACTGAAGCTTTCTTT.

CDR3: CASSDRGGTEAFF. As DNA, the CDR3 is TGTGCCAGTAGCGACAGGGGAGGCACTGAAGCTTTCTTT. The chain recombines TRBV19 with TRBJ1-1; 8 bases line up with TRBD1. The V gene's germline CDR1 is LNHDA and CDR2 SQIVND (reference sequence). CDR3 length equals 13 residues. The ends lost 6 bases at V and 4 bases at J; junction bases unmatched: 4. Complete variable domain (other parts from reference TRBV19 and TRBJ1-1): DGGITQSPKYLFRKEGQNVTLSCEQNLNHDAMYWYRQDPGQGLRLIYYSQIVNDFQKGDIAEGYSVSREKKESFPLTVTSAQKNPTAFYLCASSDRGGTEAFFGQGTRLTVV.

This chain links TRBV5-1 with TRBJ2-1, with 7 positions matching TRBD2. J lost 4 bases, V lost 4 bases, and 11 bases had no gene match. CDR1 is SGHRS and CDR2 is YFSETQ in the germline V gene. The length of the CDR3 is 16 residues. DNA for the CDR3: TGCGCCAGCAGCCCTGGGTCGCTAGCGGATTACAATGAGCAGTTCTTC. This gives the protein CASSPGSLADYNEQFF.